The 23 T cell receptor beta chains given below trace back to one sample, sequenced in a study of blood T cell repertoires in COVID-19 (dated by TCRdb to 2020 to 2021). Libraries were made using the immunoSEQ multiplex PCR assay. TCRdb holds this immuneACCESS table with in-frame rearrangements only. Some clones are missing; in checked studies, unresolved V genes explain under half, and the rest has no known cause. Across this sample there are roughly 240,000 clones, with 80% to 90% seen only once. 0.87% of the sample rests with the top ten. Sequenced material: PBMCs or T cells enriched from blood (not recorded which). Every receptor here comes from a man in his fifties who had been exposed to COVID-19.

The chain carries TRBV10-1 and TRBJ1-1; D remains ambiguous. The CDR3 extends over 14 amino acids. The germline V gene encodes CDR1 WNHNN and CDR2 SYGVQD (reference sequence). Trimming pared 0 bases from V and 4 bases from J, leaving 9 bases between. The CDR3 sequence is CASSESGRGTEAFF. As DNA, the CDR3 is TGCGCCAGCAGTGAGTCTGGCCGGGGCACTGAAGCTTTCTTT.

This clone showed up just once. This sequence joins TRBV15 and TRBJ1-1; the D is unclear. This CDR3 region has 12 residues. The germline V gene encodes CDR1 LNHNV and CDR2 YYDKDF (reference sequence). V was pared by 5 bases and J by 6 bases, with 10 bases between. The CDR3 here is CATSQTWPEAFF. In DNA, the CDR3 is TGTGCCACCAGCCAAACGTGGCCTGAAGCTTTCTTT. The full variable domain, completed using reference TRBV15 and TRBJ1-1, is DAMVIQNPRYQVTQFGKPVTLSCSQTLNHNVMYWYQQKSSQAPKLLFHYYDKDFNNEADTPDNFQSRRPNTSFCFLDIRSPGLGDTAMYLCATSQTWPEAFFGQGTRLTVV.

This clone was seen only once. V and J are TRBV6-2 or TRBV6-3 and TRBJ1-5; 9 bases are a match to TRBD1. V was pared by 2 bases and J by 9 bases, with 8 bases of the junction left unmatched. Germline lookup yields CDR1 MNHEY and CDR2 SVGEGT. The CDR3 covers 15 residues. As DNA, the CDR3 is TGTGCCAGCAGTTACCAAGGACAGGGGCGACTGCCCCAGCATTTT. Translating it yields CASSYQGQGRLPQHF.

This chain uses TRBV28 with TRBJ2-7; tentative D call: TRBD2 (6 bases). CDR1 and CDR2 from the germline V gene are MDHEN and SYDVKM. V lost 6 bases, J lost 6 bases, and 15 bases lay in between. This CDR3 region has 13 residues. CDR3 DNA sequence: TGTGCCAGCAGGCCCGGGACTTCGGGCGAGCAGTACGTC. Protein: CASRPGTSGEQYV.

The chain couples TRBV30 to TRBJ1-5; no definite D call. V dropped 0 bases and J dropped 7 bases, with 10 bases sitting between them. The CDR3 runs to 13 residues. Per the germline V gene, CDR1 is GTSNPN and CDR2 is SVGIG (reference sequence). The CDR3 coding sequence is TGTGCCTGGAGTGTACGGGAGGGCCAGCCCCAGCATTTT. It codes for CAWSVREGQPQHF.

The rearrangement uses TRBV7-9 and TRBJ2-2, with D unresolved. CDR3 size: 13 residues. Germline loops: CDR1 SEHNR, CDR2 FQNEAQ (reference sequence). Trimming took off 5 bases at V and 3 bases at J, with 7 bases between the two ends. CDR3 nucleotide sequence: TGTGCCAGCAGCGGCAGATACACCGGGGAGCTGTTTTTT. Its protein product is CASSGRYTGELFF.

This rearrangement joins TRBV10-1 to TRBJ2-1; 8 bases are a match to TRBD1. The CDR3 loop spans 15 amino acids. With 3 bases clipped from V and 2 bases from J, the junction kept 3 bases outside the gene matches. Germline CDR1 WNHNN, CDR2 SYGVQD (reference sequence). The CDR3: CASSERRGPYNEQFF. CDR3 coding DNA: TGCGCCAGCAGTGAACGCAGGGGGCCCTACAATGAGCAGTTCTTC.

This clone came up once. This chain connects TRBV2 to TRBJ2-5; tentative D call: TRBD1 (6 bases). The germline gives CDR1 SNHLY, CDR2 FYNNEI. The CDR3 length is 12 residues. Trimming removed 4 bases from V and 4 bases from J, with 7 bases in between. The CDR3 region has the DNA TGTGCCAGCAGTGGAGGGGGAGAGACCCAGTACTTC. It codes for CASSGGGETQYF. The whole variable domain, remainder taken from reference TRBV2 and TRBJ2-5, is EPEVTQTPSHQVTQMGQEVILRCVPISNHLYFYWYRQILGQKVEFLVSFYNNEISEKSEIFDDQFSVERPDGSNFTLKIRSTKLEDSAMYFCASSGGGETQYFGPGTRLLVL.

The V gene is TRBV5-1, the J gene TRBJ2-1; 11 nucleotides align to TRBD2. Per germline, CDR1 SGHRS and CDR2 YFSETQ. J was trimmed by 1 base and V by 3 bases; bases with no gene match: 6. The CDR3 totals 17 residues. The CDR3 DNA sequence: TGCGCCAGCAGCTCCTTAGCGGGAGGGCCGTCCTACAATGAGCAGTTCTTC. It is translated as CASSSLAGGPSYNEQFF. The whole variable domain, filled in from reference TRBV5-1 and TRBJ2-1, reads KAGVTQTPRYLIKTRGQQVTLSCSPISGHRSVSWYQQTPGQGLQFLFEYFSETQRNKGNFPGRFSGRQFSNSRSEMNVSTLELGDSALYLCASSSLAGGPSYNEQFFGPGTRLTVL.

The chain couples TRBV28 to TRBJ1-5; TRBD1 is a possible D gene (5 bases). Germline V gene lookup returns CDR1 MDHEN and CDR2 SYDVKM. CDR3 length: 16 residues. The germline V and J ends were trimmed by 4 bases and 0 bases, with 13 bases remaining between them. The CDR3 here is CASSYGGDLSNQPQHF. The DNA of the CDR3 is TGTGCCAGCAGTTATGGAGGGGACCTTAGCAATCAGCCCCAGCATTTT.

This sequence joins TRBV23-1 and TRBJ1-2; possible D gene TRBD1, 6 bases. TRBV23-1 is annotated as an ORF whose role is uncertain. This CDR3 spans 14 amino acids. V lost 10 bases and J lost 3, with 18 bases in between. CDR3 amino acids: CAIPIKGDHYGYTF. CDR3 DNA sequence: TGCGCCATCCCGATCAAGGGGGATCACTATGGCTACACCTTC.

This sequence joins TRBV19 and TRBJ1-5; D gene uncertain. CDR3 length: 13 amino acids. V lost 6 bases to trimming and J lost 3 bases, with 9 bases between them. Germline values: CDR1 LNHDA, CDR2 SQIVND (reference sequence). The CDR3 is CASSQSVNQPQHF. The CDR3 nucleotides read TGTGCCAGTAGCCAGTCCGTCAATCAGCCCCAGCATTTT.

The CDR3 nucleotides are TGTGCCTCCGGGACAGGGCTTGTAGCTTTCTTT. Translation gives CASGTGLVAFF. The chain carries TRBV28 and TRBJ1-1; 9 positions match TRBD1. Trimming took 11 bases from V and 10 from J; bases not matched to a gene: 8. Per the germline V gene, CDR1 is MDHEN and CDR2 is SYDVKM. The CDR3 covers 11 residues.

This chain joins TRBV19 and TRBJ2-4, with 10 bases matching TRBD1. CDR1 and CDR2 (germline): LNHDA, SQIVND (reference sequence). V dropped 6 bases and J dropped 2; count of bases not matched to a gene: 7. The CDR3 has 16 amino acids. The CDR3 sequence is CASRGPGQGSKNIQYF. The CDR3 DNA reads TGTGCCAGTAGGGGGCCGGGACAGGGGTCCAAAAACATTCAGTACTTC.

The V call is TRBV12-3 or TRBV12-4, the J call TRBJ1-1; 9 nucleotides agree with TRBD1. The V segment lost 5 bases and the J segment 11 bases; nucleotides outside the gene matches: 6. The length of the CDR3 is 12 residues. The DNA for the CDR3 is TGTGCCAGCAGTCCCACAGGGGGCGGGGCTTTCTTT. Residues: CASSPTGGGAFF.

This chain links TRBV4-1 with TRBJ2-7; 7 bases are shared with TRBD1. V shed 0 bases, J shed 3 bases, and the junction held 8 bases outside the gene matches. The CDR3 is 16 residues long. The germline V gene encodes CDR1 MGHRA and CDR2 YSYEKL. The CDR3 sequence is CASSQDSFGDSYEQYF. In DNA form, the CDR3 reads TGCGCCAGCAGCCAAGACTCCTTTGGGGACAGCTACGAGCAGTACTTC.

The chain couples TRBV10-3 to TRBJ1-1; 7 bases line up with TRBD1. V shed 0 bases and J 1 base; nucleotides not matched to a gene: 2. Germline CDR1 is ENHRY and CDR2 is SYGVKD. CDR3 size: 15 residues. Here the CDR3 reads CAISESPGGNTEAFF. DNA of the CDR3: TGTGCCATCAGTGAGTCTCCAGGGGGGAACACTGAAGCTTTCTTT.

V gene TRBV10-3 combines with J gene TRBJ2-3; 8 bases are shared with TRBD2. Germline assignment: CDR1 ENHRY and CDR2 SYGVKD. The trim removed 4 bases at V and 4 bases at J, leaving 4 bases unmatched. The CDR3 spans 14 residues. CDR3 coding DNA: TGTGCCATCAGTGGTAGCGGGACCGCAGATACGCAGTATTTT. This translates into CAISGSGTADTQYF.

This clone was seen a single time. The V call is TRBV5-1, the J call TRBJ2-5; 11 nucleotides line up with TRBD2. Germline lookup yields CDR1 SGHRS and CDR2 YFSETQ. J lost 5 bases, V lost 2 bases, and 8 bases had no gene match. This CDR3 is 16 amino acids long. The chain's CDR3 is CASSFTSGSVSETQYF. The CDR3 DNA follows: TGCGCCAGCAGCTTCACTAGCGGGAGTGTGTCGGAGACCCAGTACTTC.

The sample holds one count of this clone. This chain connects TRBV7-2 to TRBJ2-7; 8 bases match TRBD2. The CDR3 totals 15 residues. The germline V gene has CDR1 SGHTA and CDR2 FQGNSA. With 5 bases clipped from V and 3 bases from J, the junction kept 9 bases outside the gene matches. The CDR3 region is CASSRRGGGFYEQYF. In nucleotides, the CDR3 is TGTGCCAGCAGCCGCCGAGGCGGGGGGTTCTACGAGCAGTACTTC.

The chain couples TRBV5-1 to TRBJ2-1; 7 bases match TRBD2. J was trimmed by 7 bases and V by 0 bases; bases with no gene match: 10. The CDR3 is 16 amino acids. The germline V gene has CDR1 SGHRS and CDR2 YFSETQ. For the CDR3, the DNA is TGCGCCAGCAGCTTGGCTTATGAGCGGGGAGTAAATGAGCAGTTCTTC. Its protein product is CASSLAYERGVNEQFF.

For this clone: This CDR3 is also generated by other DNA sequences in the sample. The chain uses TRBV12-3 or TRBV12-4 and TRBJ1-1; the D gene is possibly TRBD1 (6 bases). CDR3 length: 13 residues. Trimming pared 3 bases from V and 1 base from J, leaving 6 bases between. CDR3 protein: CASSLTGNTEAFF. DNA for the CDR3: TGTGCCAGCAGTTTGACAGGGAACACTGAAGCTTTCTTT.

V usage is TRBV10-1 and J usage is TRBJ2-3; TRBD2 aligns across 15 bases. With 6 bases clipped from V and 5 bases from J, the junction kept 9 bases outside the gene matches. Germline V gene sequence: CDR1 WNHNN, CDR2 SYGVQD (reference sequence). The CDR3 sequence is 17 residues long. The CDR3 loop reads CASRPGLAGGPRDTQYF. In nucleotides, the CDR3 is TGCGCCAGCAGACCCGGACTAGCGGGAGGGCCGAGAGATACGCAGTATTTT.